Listed here is a single T cell receptor beta chain. This sample is drawn from a study of T cell changes during pregnancy in multiple sclerosis. The CDR3 sequence is 16 residues long. Per germline, CDR1 SGHAT and CDR2 FQNNGV. V was cut by 5 bases and J by 3 bases, with 20 bases left in between. Clones were sequenced by immunoSEQ multiplex PCR, and TCRdb holds only the in-frame ones, with some missing. The data hold more than 90,000 clones, with 91% observed a single time. The TCR sequence derives from a female donor with multiple sclerosis, enrolled in a pregnancy study. Sequenced here: peripheral blood, sampled in the second trimester of pregnancy. This chain links TRBV11-2 with TRBJ2-7, with D possibly matching TRBD1 (6 bases). CDR3 sequence: CASSQGTLTVGYEQYF. The DNA of the CDR3 is TGTGCCAGCAGCCAGGGGACACTAACAGTCGGCTACGAGCAGTACTTC.